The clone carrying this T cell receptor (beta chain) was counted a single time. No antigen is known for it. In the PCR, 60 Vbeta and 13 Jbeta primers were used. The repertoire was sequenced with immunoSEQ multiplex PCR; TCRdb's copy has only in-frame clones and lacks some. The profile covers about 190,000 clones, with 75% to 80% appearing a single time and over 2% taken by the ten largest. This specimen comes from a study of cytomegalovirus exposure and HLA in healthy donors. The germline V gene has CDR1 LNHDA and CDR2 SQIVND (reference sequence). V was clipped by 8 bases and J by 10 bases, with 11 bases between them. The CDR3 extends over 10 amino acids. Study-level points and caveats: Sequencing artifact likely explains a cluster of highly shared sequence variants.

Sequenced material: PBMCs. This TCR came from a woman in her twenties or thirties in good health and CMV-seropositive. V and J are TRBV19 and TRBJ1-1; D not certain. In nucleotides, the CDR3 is TGTGCCAGTCGGCGTGACACAGCTTTCTTT. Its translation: CASRRDTAFF.